Sequencing of this T cell receptor beta chain was carried out in a study of blood T cell repertoires in COVID-19. On the study more broadly: The study drew acute and convalescent COVID-19 samples from the United States, Italy and Spain. PBMCs, B-cell-depleted T cells, or T cells provided the cDNA or gDNA that made up the material.

Original processing notes: Reference gene primer amplification gave estimated nucleated cell counts. TCRdb keeps only in-frame clones here, not all; method: immunoSEQ multiplex PCR. That table supplies the V and J calls and clone size; D and trimming were determined from the DNA. Among about 160,000 clones listed, approximately 91% were seen once. V lost 4 bases, J lost 3 bases, and 21 bases lay in between. The V gene's germline CDR1 is SGHDN and CDR2 FVKESK. There are 18 residues in the CDR3. The TCR sequence derives from a man aged 18 to 30 with acute or convalescent COVID-19. The sample comprised peripheral blood. The chain employs TRBV14 and TRBJ2-2, with a weak D call TRBD2 (6 bases). DNA for the CDR3: TGTGCCAGCAGCCCCGGTAAGCCCCCGGGAGTATACACCGGGGAGCTGTTTTTT. Its protein product is CASSPGKPPGVYTGELFF.